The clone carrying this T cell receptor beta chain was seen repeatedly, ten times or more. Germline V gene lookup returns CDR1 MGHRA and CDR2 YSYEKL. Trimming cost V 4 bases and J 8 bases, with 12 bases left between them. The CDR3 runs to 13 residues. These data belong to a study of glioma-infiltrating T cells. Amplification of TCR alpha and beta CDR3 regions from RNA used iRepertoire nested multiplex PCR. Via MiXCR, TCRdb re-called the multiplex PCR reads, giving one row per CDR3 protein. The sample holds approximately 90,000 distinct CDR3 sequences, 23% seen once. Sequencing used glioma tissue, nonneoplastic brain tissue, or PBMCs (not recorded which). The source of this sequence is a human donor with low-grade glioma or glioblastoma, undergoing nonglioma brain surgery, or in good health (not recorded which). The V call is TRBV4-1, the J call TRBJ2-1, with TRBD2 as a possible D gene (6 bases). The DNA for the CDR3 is TGCGCCAGCAGCCGCCAACTAGCCGATGAGCAGTTCTTC. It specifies CASSRQLADEQFF.